This TCR beta chain came from a study of blood T cell repertoires in COVID-19. Study summary: T cells, B-cell-depleted T cells, or PBMCs supplied cDNA or gDNA.

The repertoire was sequenced with immunoSEQ multiplex PCR; TCRdb's copy has only in-frame clones and lacks some. The profile shows 80,000 to 95,000 clones, 86% of them singletons. CDR3 length: 13 amino acids. The V and J ends lost 4 bases and 4 bases respectively, with 11 bases between them. The TCR comes from a woman at least 80 years old in a cohort sampled during active or convalescent COVID-19. This chain connects TRBV12-3 or TRBV12-4 to TRBJ2-7; D might be TRBD1 (6 bases). Sequenced: peripheral blood. The CDR3 spells CASSSWTAYEQYV. The CDR3 coding sequence is TGTGCCAGCAGTTCATGGACAGCATACGAGCAGTACGTC.